One and the same sample provided the 32 T cell receptor beta chains below, sequenced in a study of CD8+CD57+ T cells in acquired aplastic anemia. Researchers used genomic DNA as the template to profile TCR beta VDJ and CDR3. TCRdb processed the reads anew with MiXCR; each CDR3 protein has one entry. This sample has approximately 190,000 distinct CDR3 sequences, with 48% found just once. Patients chosen for sequencing had shown CD8+CD57+ cell expansion by flow cytometry. Sequencing used sorted CD4+, CD8+, or CD8+CD57+ T cells (not recorded which) from PBMCs. These receptors originate from a human donor with aplastic anemia.

This clonotype has a handful of counts. J is TRBJ1-2 and V is TRBV18, with 12 bases fitting TRBD1. The length of the CDR3 is 14 residues. CDR1 KGHSH and CDR2 LQKENI come from the germline V gene. V lost 5 bases, J lost 8 bases, and 6 bases stayed unmatched. The CDR3 DNA sequence: TGTGCCAGCTCAGACCGGGACAGGGGGCAAGGCTACACCTTC. Translation gives CASSDRDRGQGYTF.

This clonotype was recorded many times. This chain connects TRBV7-8 to TRBJ2-2; D remains unclear. Germline V gene sequence: CDR1 SGHVS, CDR2 FQNEAQ. This CDR3 has 15 amino acids. The V and J ends lost 5 bases and 0 bases respectively, with 10 bases between them. The CDR3 coding sequence is TGTGCCAGCAGCCCCTCGCTGACGAACACCGGGGAGCTGTTTTTT. It translates to CASSPSLTNTGELFF.

The genes are TRBV20-1 and TRBJ1-6; D unclear. This CDR3 is 14 amino acids long. Germline loops: CDR1 DFQATT, CDR2 SNEGSKA (reference sequence). V lost 6 bases, J lost 9 bases, and 18 bases lay in between. In DNA, the CDR3 is TGCAGTGCCTCGGTGGCGAGGGAAGGTTCACCCCTCCACTTT. This translates into CSASVAREGSPLHF.

About this clonotype itself: One end of the junction does not line up with germline, which may come from a read error. CDR3 in amino acids: CTSSLDPTKIFSGTTYEQYF. For the CDR3, the DNA is TGCACCAGCAGCTTGGATCCCACAAAAATCTTTAGCGGGACTACCTACGAGCAGTACTTC. The chain has TRBV5-1 and TRBJ2-7, with 8 bases fitting TRBD2. The CDR3 covers 20 residues. Germline lookup yields CDR1 SGHRS and CDR2 YFSETQ.

The rearrangement joins TRBV15 to TRBJ1-5, with a weak D call TRBD1 (5 bases). The germline V gene encodes CDR1 LNHNV and CDR2 YYDKDF (reference sequence). V dropped 0 bases and J dropped 1 base, with 13 bases sitting between them. The CDR3 contains 17 residues. The DNA of the CDR3 is TGTGCCACCAGCAGAGATAGGGGCAGCAAAAGCAATCAGCCCCAGCATTTT. This encodes CATSRDRGSKSNQPQHF.

This clonotype was picked up one time. The genes are TRBV7-9 and TRBJ1-4, with D tentatively TRBD1 (6 bases). The V end was cut by 5 bases, the J end by 5 bases, with 15 bases between. The CDR3 runs to 15 residues. The germline V gene encodes CDR1 SEHNR and CDR2 FQNEAQ (reference sequence). The DNA of the CDR3 is TGTGCCAGCAGCGATAAGTGGACAGAGAATGAAAAACTGTTTTTT. Translating it yields CASSDKWTENEKLFF.

The chain is built from TRBV10-3 and TRBJ2-1; 14 nucleotides agree with TRBD2. The germline V gene encodes CDR1 ENHRY and CDR2 SYGVKD. CDR3 length equals 15 residues. V lost 5 bases and J lost 8; bases outside the gene matches: 5. CDR3 sequence reads: CAISSGTSGGDEQFF. The CDR3 nucleotides are TGTGCCATCAGTTCCGGGACTAGCGGGGGCGATGAGCAGTTCTTC.

A word on this clonotype: Possible read error: a much larger clone is one base away. The CDR3 does not end in the conserved phenylalanine or tryptophan, so this is likely a read error. The V and J genes are TRBV7-6 and TRBJ2-7; D possibly matches TRBD1 or TRBD2 (5 bases each). Germline loops: CDR1 SGHVS, CDR2 FNYEAQ. Trimming removed 5 bases at V and 0 bases at J, with 14 bases between. CDR3 length: 15 residues. The CDR3 bases are TGTGCCAGCAGCCCCGGGGCAGGTAGCTCCTACGAGCAGTACCTC. Residues: CASSPGAGSSYEQYL.

This clonotype was counted ten times or more. The J gene is TRBJ1-2, the V gene TRBV24-1, with unresolved D. Trimming stripped 3 bases from V and 0 bases from J, with 10 bases between. Germline CDR1 and CDR2: KGHDR and SFDVKD. The CDR3 is 15 amino acids. DNA of the CDR3: TGTGCCACCAGTGATCCCGATAGACCTAACTATGGCTACACCTTC. The encoded protein is CATSDPDRPNYGYTF.

This clonotype was recorded once. V gene TRBV10-3 combines with J gene TRBJ1-2; perhaps TRBD1 as D (5 bases). This CDR3 region has 16 residues. V was shortened by 0 bases and J by 0 bases, with 11 bases between the two germline ends. The germline V gene has CDR1 ENHRY and CDR2 SYGVKD. The CDR3 DNA reads as TGTGCCATCAGTGAGTCTTCGGGGGATGCTAACTATGGCTACACCTTC. As protein: CAISESSGDANYGYTF.

This clonotype was detected many times. The chain joins TRBV9 to TRBJ2-1; 7 nucleotides align to TRBD1. Trimming removed 0 bases from V and 2 bases from J; junction bases left unmatched: 2. The CDR3 has 15 residues. From germline, CDR1 is SGDLS and CDR2 YYNGEE. CDR3 coding DNA: TGTGCCAGCAGCGTAGAGGGGGCTACCTACAATGAGCAGTTCTTC. Its translation: CASSVEGATYNEQFF.

DNA of the CDR3: TGTGCCAGCAGGCCCGCGGACAGGGCTCGCGGGGCCAACGTCCTGACTTTC. It specifies CASRPADRARGANVLTF. The chain couples TRBV5-6 to TRBJ2-6, with 8 bases lining up with TRBD1. Germline CDR1 is SGHDT and CDR2 is YYEEEE. V was pared by 5 bases and J by 4 bases, with 11 bases of the junction left unmatched. This CDR3 is 17 amino acids long.

The chain joins TRBV29-1 to TRBJ1-2, with TRBD1 matching 8 bases. The trim removed 6 bases at V and 10 bases at J, leaving 7 bases unmatched. The germline gives CDR1 SQVTM, CDR2 ANQGSEA. This CDR3 is built from 11 residues. Written as DNA, the CDR3 is TGCAGCGTCGGAGGACAGGGAGTCTACACCTTC. It yields the protein CSVGGQGVYTF.

The table lists this clonotype with a count of one. The chain couples TRBV7-9 to TRBJ2-5; 8 bases agree with TRBD2. CDR3 length equals 14 residues. J was trimmed by 5 bases and V by 1 base; bases with no gene match: 3. The germline CDR1 and CDR2 sequences are SEHNR and FQNEAQ (reference sequence). CDR3 sequence reads: CASSLVVAGETQYF. As DNA, the CDR3 is TGTGCCAGCAGCTTAGTAGTAGCGGGGGAGACCCAGTACTTC.

This clonotype came up many times. The chain links TRBV7-2 to TRBJ1-5; D is undetermined. Germline V gene data show CDR1 as SGHTA and CDR2 as FQGNSA. CDR3 size: 12 residues. With 5 bases removed from V and 11 bases from J, the gap between germline ends came to 13 bases. The CDR3 loop reads CASSRDGGAQHF. The CDR3, as DNA: TGTGCCAGCAGCCGAGATGGCGGGGCCCAGCATTTT.

This clonotype was picked up many times. The chain recombines TRBV20-1 with TRBJ2-1; maybe TRBD2 (6 bases). The CDR3 spans 15 residues. V lost 2 bases, J lost 8 bases, and 19 bases lay in between. The germline V gene has CDR1 DFQATT and CDR2 SNEGSKA (reference sequence). The CDR3 reads CSARSGAGLGDEQFF. The CDR3 DNA follows: TGCAGTGCTAGATCCGGAGCGGGTTTGGGCGATGAGCAGTTCTTC.

This clonotype came up once. The chain's CDR3 is CASSVDNRGSGNTIYF. Here the CDR3 DNA reads TGTGCCAGCAGCGTGGATAACAGGGGGTCTGGAAACACCATATATTTT. V usage is TRBV9 and J usage is TRBJ1-3; 8 bases agree with TRBD1. The CDR3 length is 16 residues. The V segment lost 2 bases and the J segment 1 base; nucleotides outside the gene matches: 5. Germline CDR1 SGDLS, CDR2 YYNGEE.

The gene calls are TRBV11-2 and TRBJ2-1; the D gene is possibly TRBD2 (5 bases). Trimming pared 5 bases from V and 7 bases from J, leaving 24 bases between. The CDR3 consists of 17 residues. The germline V gene has CDR1 SGHAT and CDR2 FQNNGV. The DNA for the CDR3 is TGTGCCAGCAGCCCAAGGGCGGTTGGCGGGCAACTTAATGAGCAGTTCTTC. Translated: CASSPRAVGGQLNEQFF.

This clonotype was seen ten or more times. The chain recombines TRBV12-3 or TRBV12-4 with TRBJ2-1; TRBD1 might be the D (5 bases). Trimming cost V 3 bases and J 3 bases, with 6 bases left between them. This CDR3 is 13 amino acids long. The CDR3 nucleotides are TGTGCCAGCAGTTTGGACAACTACAATGAGCAGTTCTTC. Amino acid sequence: CASSLDNYNEQFF.

This clonotype turned up a few times. This chain connects TRBV24-1 to TRBJ2-1, with D uncertain. The CDR3 consists of 16 residues. CDR1 KGHDR and CDR2 SFDVKD come from the germline V gene. Trimming stripped 4 bases from V and 2 bases from J, with 14 bases between. The CDR3 spells CATSDLDASTYNEQFF. CDR3 nucleotide sequence: TGTGCCACCAGTGACTTAGACGCAAGCACCTACAATGAGCAGTTCTTC.

The rearrangement joins TRBV10-3 to TRBJ1-1; 9 bases are shared with TRBD1. CDR1 is ENHRY and CDR2 is SYGVKD in the germline V gene. CDR3 size: 17 residues. V lost 1 base and J lost 5; bases outside the gene matches: 11. CDR3 region: CAISEFSYTGGGTEAFF. The CDR3, as DNA: TGTGCCATCAGTGAGTTTTCGTACACAGGGGGCGGGACTGAAGCTTTCTTT.

The chain carries TRBV11-2 and TRBJ2-4; tentatively, D is TRBD2 (5 bases). Germline V CDR1 and CDR2: SGHAT, FQNNGV. The CDR3 totals 14 residues. V lost 5 bases to trimming and J lost 8 bases, with 16 bases between them. The CDR3 coding sequence is TGTGCCAGCAGCATGGACTGGGCCCGGGACATTCAGTACTTC. It encodes CASSMDWARDIQYF.

Remarks on this clonotype: A read error may produce the germline difference seen at one junction end. The chain combines TRBV29-1 with TRBJ1-1, with D maybe TRBD1 (5 bases). The germline V gene encodes CDR1 SQVTM and CDR2 ANQGSEA. The CDR3 has 13 amino acids. The CDR3: CSVHGGRNPEAFF. The CDR3 DNA reads TGCAGCGTTCATGGGGGAAGGAACCCTGAAGCTTTCTTT.

This clonotype was counted at least ten times. The chain joins TRBV20-1 to TRBJ1-1; D is uncertain. Trimming pared 6 bases from V and 7 bases from J, leaving 12 bases between. The CDR3 totals 11 residues. Germline V gives CDR1 DFQATT, CDR2 SNEGSKA (reference sequence). CDR3 in amino acids: CSAARGIEAFF. The DNA of the CDR3 is TGCAGTGCCGCCCGCGGAATTGAAGCTTTCTTT.

Concerning this clonotype: A much bigger clone sits one base away, suggesting this may be a read error. This chain links TRBV6-6 with TRBJ2-5, with 8 positions matching TRBD1. Germline assignment: CDR1 MNHNY and CDR2 SVGAGI (reference sequence). The CDR3 is made up of 12 amino acids. The CDR3 region is CASNTGGGTRYF. CDR3 DNA: TGTGCCAGTAATACAGGGGGTGGGACCCGGTACTTC.

The chain has TRBV11-1 and TRBJ2-7; 8 bases are a match to TRBD1. This CDR3 contains 18 residues. CDR1 is SGHAT, CDR2 FQDESV, per germline (reference sequence). The V and J ends lost 1 base and 4 bases, in that order; junction bases with no gene match: 15. Written as DNA, the CDR3 is TGTGCCAGCAGCTTAGGCTTCGGACAGGGTGGACTAATATACGAGCAGTACTTC. The encoded protein is CASSLGFGQGGLIYEQYF.

V is TRBV19 and J is TRBJ1-2, with D perhaps TRBD1 (5 bases). Germline CDR1 reads LNHDA; CDR2 reads SQIVND (reference sequence). V was cut by 9 bases and J by 4 bases, with 21 bases left in between. The length of the CDR3 is 15 residues. As DNA, the CDR3 is TGTGCCAGCACCCCACCCACAGGTACCCCCTATGGCTACACCTTC. Encoded protein: CASTPPTGTPYGYTF.

The chain links TRBV7-2 to TRBJ2-3; D ambiguous. Germline V gene lookup returns CDR1 SGHTA and CDR2 FQGNSA. The V gene lost 3 bases and the J gene lost 5 bases, with 3 bases spanning the gap. The CDR3 consists of 11 residues. The CDR3 is CASSFEDTQYF. The CDR3 bases are TGTGCCAGCAGCTTCGAAGATACGCAGTATTTT.

This chain links TRBV7-6 with TRBJ2-7; D could derive from TRBD1 or TRBD2 (5 bases each). Trimming took off 6 bases at V and 4 bases at J, with 16 bases between the two ends. Per the germline V gene, CDR1 is SGHVS and CDR2 is FNYEAQ. This CDR3 has 14 residues. The CDR3 coding sequence is TGTGCCAGCAGTTTTGGGACGCAGGGTTACGAGCAGTACTTC. Its translation is CASSFGTQGYEQYF. Drawing the rest from reference TRBV7-6 and TRBJ2-7, the complete variable domain is GAGVSQSPRYKVTKRGQDVALRCDPISGHVSLYWYRQALGQGPEFLTYFNYEAQQDKSGLPNDRFSAERPEGSISTLTIQRTEQRDSAMYRCASSFGTQGYEQYFGPGTRLTVT.

The chain carries TRBV4-3 and TRBJ1-4; D gene unclear. Germline CDR1 and CDR2: LGHNA and YSLEER. The CDR3 length is 15 residues. V was trimmed by 3 bases and J by 5 bases, leaving 13 bases between them. As DNA, the CDR3 is TGCGCCAGCAGCCATGAGGGAGGCCGCAATGAAAAACTGTTTTTT. Protein: CASSHEGGRNEKLFF.

The chain uses TRBV7-4 and TRBJ1-4, with 7 bases fitting TRBD1. Germline V lookup: CDR1 SGHVT, CDR2 SQSDAQ. The CDR3 runs to 13 residues. The ends lost 10 bases at V and 6 bases at J; junction bases unmatched: 8. CDR3 nucleotides: TGTGCCATCACAGGGGATGTCGATGAAAAACTGTTTTTT. Translating it yields CAITGDVDEKLFF. Looking up the rest from reference TRBV7-4 and TRBJ1-4 gives the full variable domain: GAGVSQSPRYKVAKRGRDVALRCDSISGHVTLYWYRQTLGQGSEVLTYSQSDAQRDKSGRPSGRFSAERPERSVSTLKIQRTEQGDSAVYLCAITGDVDEKLFFGSGTQLSVL.

This clonotype was seen more than once but under ten times. The J gene is TRBJ2-5, the V gene TRBV19; 11 nucleotides agree with TRBD2. Looked up from germline, CDR1 is LNHDA and CDR2 is SQIVND (reference sequence). The V gene end was trimmed by 1 base and the J gene end by 5 bases; junction bases not matched to a gene: 3. This CDR3 contains 15 residues. The CDR3 DNA reads as TGTGCCAGTAGTATAGTTACTAGCGGGAGTGAGACCCAGTACTTC. It encodes CASSIVTSGSETQYF.